These T cell receptor beta chains were read from a single sample in a study of T cell repertoires in cytomegalovirus infection. No antigen has been identified for these receptors. Each CDR3 protein is one row after TCRdb ran MiXCR on the reads. The data hold 40,000 to 50,000 distinct CDR3 sequences, with 20% to 25% observed a single time. The specimen was PBMCs, sequenced either directly or after in vitro stimulation (not recorded which). The receptors derive from a human donor in good health (CMV status not recorded). Some clones in this sample may be carry-over from other donors' samples. The CDR3 runs from the conserved cysteine through the conserved F or W. Fields, in order: clone size, V gene, D gene, J gene, CDR3 DNA, CDR3 protein. A D gene is named only where the DNA matches it firmly. Where a row states a size, it is once, few, many or the class of an expanded clone; other rows omit it.

clone_size: .
v_call: TRBV29-1
d_call: .
j_call: TRBJ1-1
cdr3_nt: TGCAGCGCCCATCTGAACACTGAAGCTTTCTTT
cdr3_aa: CSAHLNTEAFF

clone_size: many
v_call: TRBV6-2/TRBV6-3
d_call: TRBD2
j_call: TRBJ2-1
cdr3_nt: TGTGCCAGCAGTTACTTAGGCGGGGGGGCGCTTGATGAGCAGTTCTTC
cdr3_aa: CASSYLGGGALDEQFF

clone_size: .
v_call: TRBV7-9
d_call: TRBD2
j_call: TRBJ2-5
cdr3_nt: TGTGCCAGCAGCGCAGGACTAGCGGGAGTTTTAGAGACCCAGTACTTC
cdr3_aa: CASSAGLAGVLETQYF

clone_size: few
v_call: TRBV27
d_call: .
j_call: TRBJ2-3
cdr3_nt: TGTGCCAGCAGTTTTCGGGCAAGCACAGATACGCAGTATTTT
cdr3_aa: CASSFRASTDTQYF

clone_size: many
v_call: TRBV12-3/TRBV12-4
d_call: .
j_call: TRBJ1-1
cdr3_nt: TGTGCCAGCAGGCCAGGGTTGGTGAGCACTGAAGCTTTCTTT
cdr3_aa: CASRPGLVSTEAFF

clone_size: many
v_call: TRBV7-2
d_call: .
j_call: TRBJ2-3
cdr3_nt: TGTGCCAGCAGCTTAGGCCAAATAAGCACAGATACGCAGTATTTT
cdr3_aa: CASSLGQISTDTQYF

clone_size: many
v_call: TRBV7-2
d_call: .
j_call: TRBJ2-7
cdr3_nt: TGTGCCAGCAGCTTAGACTACTATACCTACGAGCAGTACTTC
cdr3_aa: CASSLDYYTYEQYF

clone_size: .
v_call: TRBV7-2
d_call: .
j_call: TRBJ1-1
cdr3_nt: TGTGCCAGCAGGCTAAATGGACAGCTAGAAGCTTTCTTT
cdr3_aa: CASRLNGQLEAFF

clone_size: medium-sized
v_call: TRBV7-6
d_call: .
j_call: TRBJ2-5
cdr3_nt: TGTGCCAGCAGCCCCCGGACAGCCCGTAAGGAGGAGACCCAGTACTTC
cdr3_aa: CASSPRTARKEETQYF

clone_size: many
v_call: TRBV27
d_call: .
j_call: TRBJ1-1
cdr3_nt: TGTGCCAGCAGTTTGGCAGGGAAGAACACTGAAGCTTTCTTT
cdr3_aa: CASSLAGKNTEAFF

clone_size: many
v_call: TRBV6-1
d_call: .
j_call: TRBJ2-2
cdr3_nt: TGTGCCAGCAGTGAACATCGGGGCCTTATCGACACCGGGGAGCTGTTTTTT
cdr3_aa: CASSEHRGLIDTGELFF

clone_size: many
v_call: TRBV15
d_call: .
j_call: TRBJ1-2
cdr3_nt: TGTGCCACCAGCAGAGCACAACAGATCTATGGCTACACCTTC
cdr3_aa: CATSRAQQIYGYTF

clone_size: many
v_call: TRBV12-3/TRBV12-4
d_call: .
j_call: TRBJ2-1
cdr3_nt: TGTGCCAGCAGTCTCCTAGCGGGCAGGGGGGAGCAGTTCTTC
cdr3_aa: CASSLLAGRGEQFF

clone_size: .
v_call: TRBV2
d_call: .
j_call: TRBJ1-2
cdr3_nt: TGTGCCAGCAGAGGAGGTCGGGAAGGCGGCTACACCTTC
cdr3_aa: CASRGGREGGYTF

clone_size: .
v_call: TRBV7-2
d_call: .
j_call: TRBJ2-7
cdr3_nt: TGTGCCAGCAGCCAAGCCCCTGGAAGAGGTTTGGAGCAGTACTTC
cdr3_aa: CASSQAPGRGLEQYF

clone_size: many
v_call: TRBV28
d_call: .
j_call: TRBJ1-2
cdr3_nt: TGTGCCAGCAGTTTCAACAATAACTATGGCTACACCTTC
cdr3_aa: CASSFNNNYGYTF